Listed below are T cell receptor beta chains from one sample, sequenced in a study of T cell repertoires in cytomegalovirus infection. TCRdb re-called the reads with MiXCR, one entry per CDR3 protein. The sample has around 430,000 distinct CDR3 sequences, about 44% seen once. Their antigens remain unidentified. The starting material was cultured PBMCs, obtained from culture after CMV antigen stimulation. The source is a human donor in good health (CMV status not recorded). Some clones in this sample may be carry-over from other donors' samples. CDR3s include the opening cysteine and the closing phenylalanine or tryptophan. The order of the fields is V gene, D gene, clone size, J gene, CDR3 DNA, CDR3 protein. D genes are given only for firm matches. Expanded clones get a size class; other rows say once, few or many, or leave the size out.

V gene: TRBV28; D gene: -; clone size: few; J gene: TRBJ2-1; CDR3 DNA: TGTGCCAGCAGTCCTTCAGCGGGTCCGGACAATGAGCAGTTCTTC; CDR3 protein: CASSPSAGPDNEQFF
V gene: TRBV12-5; D gene: TRBD2; clone size: -; J gene: TRBJ2-1; CDR3 DNA: TGTGCTAGTGGTTTTGGCGGGGGAAACAATGAGCAGTTCTTC; CDR3 protein: CASGFGGGNNEQFF
V gene: TRBV29-1; D gene: -; clone size: few; J gene: TRBJ2-5; CDR3 DNA: TGCAGCGTTGCAGCCCCCGCAGGAGGGACCCAGTACTTC; CDR3 protein: CSVAAPAGGTQYF
V gene: TRBV5-5; D gene: -; clone size: -; J gene: TRBJ2-7; CDR3 DNA: TGTGCCAGCAGCTTGTTCGAGGGCCAGGATACCTTCTACGAGCAGTACTTC; CDR3 protein: CASSLFEGQDTFYEQYF
V gene: TRBV7-6; D gene: -; clone size: -; J gene: TRBJ2-1; CDR3 DNA: TGTGCCAGCAGGGGTACATTCGGGAATGAGCAGTTCTTC; CDR3 protein: CASRGTFGNEQFF
V gene: TRBV7-2; D gene: -; clone size: -; J gene: TRBJ2-3; CDR3 DNA: TGTACCAGCAGCTTAACTTTAGATACGCAGTATTTT; CDR3 protein: CTSSLTLDTQYF
V gene: TRBV5-4; D gene: -; clone size: -; J gene: TRBJ2-7; CDR3 DNA: TGTGCCAGCAGCTTGGCCTCCGCCGGAGTCTACGAGCAGTACTTC; CDR3 protein: CASSLASAGVYEQYF
V gene: TRBV19; D gene: -; clone size: -; J gene: TRBJ1-2; CDR3 DNA: TGTGCCAGTAGGACCGGGCCTAACTATGGCTACACCTTC; CDR3 protein: CASRTGPNYGYTF
V gene: TRBV5-1; D gene: TRBD2; clone size: once; J gene: TRBJ2-4; CDR3 DNA: TGCGCCAGCAGCTTTATGGGACTAGCTGGACCCAAAAACATTCAGTACTTC; CDR3 protein: CASSFMGLAGPKNIQYF
V gene: TRBV11-3; D gene: TRBD2; clone size: -; J gene: TRBJ2-2; CDR3 DNA: TGTGCCAGCAGCCAGCGGGGACTAGGGGCCGGGGAGCTGTTTTTT; CDR3 protein: CASSQRGLGAGELFF
V gene: TRBV12-3/TRBV12-4; D gene: TRBD2; clone size: -; J gene: TRBJ2-1; CDR3 DNA: TGTGCCAGCAGTTTACTTTCTTTTGCGGGGGGCGACAATGAGCAGTTCTTC; CDR3 protein: CASSLLSFAGGDNEQFF
V gene: TRBV6-1; D gene: -; clone size: few; J gene: TRBJ1-1; CDR3 DNA: TGTGCCAGCAGTGCCTCAATGGGGACTGAAGCTTTCTTT; CDR3 protein: CASSASMGTEAFF